The sequence of this T cell receptor beta chain was determined in a study of cytotoxic CD8 clonotypes in ibrutinib-treated CLL. Using immunoSEQ multiplex PCR, the repertoire was profiled, and TCRdb retains in-frame clones only, with some absent. The sample lists 200,000 to 250,000 clones, about four fifths occurring once. The germline V gene encodes CDR1 SGHAT and CDR2 FQNNGV. The CDR3 totals 15 residues. V lost 0 bases, J lost 5 bases, and 7 bases stayed unmatched. The source material was PBMCs, sampled after 12 months of ibrutinib treatment. This TCR was recovered from a human donor with chronic lymphocytic leukemia. V and J are TRBV11-2 and TRBJ2-7; 7 bases line up with TRBD1. The CDR3 here is CASSLDAGRGNEQYF. DNA of the CDR3: TGTGCCAGCAGCTTAGATGCGGGCAGGGGGAACGAGCAGTACTTC. Complete variable domain (other parts from reference TRBV11-2 and TRBJ2-7): EAGVAQSPRYKIIEKRQSVAFWCNPISGHATLYWYQQILGQGPKLLIQFQNNGVVDDSQLPKDRFSAERLKGVDSTLKIQPAKLEDSAVYLCASSLDAGRGNEQYFGPGTRLTVT.